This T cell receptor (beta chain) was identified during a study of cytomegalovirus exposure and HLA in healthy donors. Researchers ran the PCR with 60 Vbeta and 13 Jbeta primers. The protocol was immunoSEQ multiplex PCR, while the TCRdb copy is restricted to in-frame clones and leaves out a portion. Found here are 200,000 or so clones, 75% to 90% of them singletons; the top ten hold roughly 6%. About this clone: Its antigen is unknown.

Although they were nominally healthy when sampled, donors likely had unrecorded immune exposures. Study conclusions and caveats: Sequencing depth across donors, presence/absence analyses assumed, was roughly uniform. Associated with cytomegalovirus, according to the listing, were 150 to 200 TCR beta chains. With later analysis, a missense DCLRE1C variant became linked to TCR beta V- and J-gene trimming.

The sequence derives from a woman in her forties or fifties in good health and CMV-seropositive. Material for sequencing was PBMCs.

The chain's CDR3 is CASSSGGGGVSYEQYF. CDR3 bases: TGTGCCAGCAGCTCAGGGGGTGGGGGCGTAAGCTACGAGCAGTACTTC. This chain uses TRBV21-1 with TRBJ2-7; TRBD1 reflects the table's D call only, with no check against the DNA. TRBV21-1 is a recognized pseudogene. This CDR3 has 16 residues.